What follows is one T cell receptor (beta chain) and its context. Other DNA sequences in the same sample also yield this CDR3. The data were taken from a study of ipilimumab plus nivolumab after autologous stem cell transplantation. Study background: Patients received a median of roughly five ipilimumab and 8 or 9 nivolumab doses.

The assay was immunoSEQ multiplex PCR, and TCRdb's table has in-frame clones only and misses some. The sample holds 15,000 to 20,000 clones; 65% to 80% are singletons and the top ten take less than 40%. Trimming took 1 base from V and 3 from J, leaving 9 bases between them. Germline V gives CDR1 SGHNT, CDR2 YENEEA. This CDR3 has 14 residues. The TCR was taken from a male donor with diffuse large B-cell lymphoma. This sequence joins TRBV11-3 and TRBJ1-1; D is perhaps TRBD1 (5 bases). The sample was PBMCs, taken in a trial of ipilimumab plus nivolumab as post-transplant consolidation. CDR3 sequence (DNA): TGTGCCAGCAGCTTAGGGCCGGGGGACACTGAAGCTTTCTTT. Translated, it gives CASSLGPGDTEAFF.